This TCR beta chain was sequenced in a study of blood T cells in healthy people across ages. General study findings and limits: Naive CD4+ cell counts and diversity both ran higher in long-lived than in aged donors. Unsorted PBMC material precluded a definitive naive versus antigen-experienced comparison. With age, beta diversity per million T cells declined roughly linearly, significantly by approximately 41.

Primed by a sample-barcoded 5' primer and a J-beta primer mix, a second PCR proceeded for 7 to 11 cycles. Via MiXCR, TCRdb re-called the 5' RACE reads, giving one row per CDR3 protein. The data hold hundreds of thousands of distinct CDR3 sequences, with more than 45% observed a single time. The sample holds one count of this clonotype. The antigen is undetermined. Germline V gene lookup returns CDR1 LNHDA and CDR2 SQIVND (reference sequence). V was cut by 1 base and J by 5 bases, with 10 bases left in between. The CDR3 loop spans 14 amino acids. The chain carries TRBV19 and TRBJ2-3; D is perhaps TRBD2 (5 bases). The sequence came from a man aged 30-40 years in good health. The sequenced sample consisted of blood. Here the CDR3 DNA reads TGTGCCAGTAGTATAGGAGGCGGGCAAGATACGCAGTATTTT. This sequence encodes CASSIGGGQDTQYF.